The rows below give T cell receptor beta chains drawn from one sample of a study of T cells in Graves' hyperthyroidism and ophthalmopathy. TCRdb ran MiXCR on the multiplex PCR reads and lists one entry per CDR3 protein. The sample carries 300,000 to 400,000 distinct CDR3 sequences, 15% to 20% recorded once. Material: blood. These receptors originate from a woman between 45 and 60 years old with Graves' hyperthyroidism. CDR3s include the opening cysteine and the closing phenylalanine or tryptophan. Each record gives: clone size, J gene, V gene, D gene, CDR3 DNA, CDR3 protein. The D gene is left open where the match is weak. For some rows the clone size is stated as once, few or many, or as a class when expanded; others skip it.

>many|TRBJ2-5|TRBV28|.
TGTGCCAGCAGTCTCCGGACTGGCAACCAAGAGACCCAGTACTTC
CASSLRTGNQETQYF
>many|TRBJ1-1|TRBV2|.
TGTGCCAGCAGTGAAGCATCCTTATTGGGCACTGAAGCTTTCTTT
CASSEASLLGTEAFF
>.|TRBJ1-4|TRBV5-6|.
TGTGCCAGCAGCTTGGGTCGGACTTTTGGAAAACTGTTTTTT
CASSLGRTFGKLFF
>few|TRBJ2-5|TRBV24-1|.
TGTGCCACCAGCTCGGGGACGGCTCAAGAGACCCAGTACTTC
CATSSGTAQETQYF
>.|TRBJ2-5|TRBV2|.
TGTGCCAGCAGTGAGAACGAGACACCGTACTTC
CASSENETPYF
>many|TRBJ1-2|TRBV2|TRBD1
TGTGCCGGATGGGACAGGCGGACCCTCGGCTACACCTTC
CAGWDRRTLGYTF
>few|TRBJ1-3|TRBV20-1|TRBD1
TGCAGTGCTCCCCTTCCGGGACAGGGGGCTACAGGAAACACCATATATTTT
CSAPLPGQGATGNTIYF
>many|TRBJ1-5|TRBV6-1|TRBD1
TGTGCCAGCGAGGAATCGGACAGGGCCCCCAATCAGCCCCAGCATTTT
CASEESDRAPNQPQHF
>many|TRBJ2-5|TRBV10-3|TRBD2
TGTGCCATCAGTGAGTCCGTCGGGACTAGCGGGCAAGAGACCCAGTACTTC
CAISESVGTSGQETQYF
>.|TRBJ1-4|TRBV15|.
TGTGCCACCAGCAGAGCTGGACAGCAGGAGCAGAAACTGTTTTTT
CATSRAGQQEQKLFF